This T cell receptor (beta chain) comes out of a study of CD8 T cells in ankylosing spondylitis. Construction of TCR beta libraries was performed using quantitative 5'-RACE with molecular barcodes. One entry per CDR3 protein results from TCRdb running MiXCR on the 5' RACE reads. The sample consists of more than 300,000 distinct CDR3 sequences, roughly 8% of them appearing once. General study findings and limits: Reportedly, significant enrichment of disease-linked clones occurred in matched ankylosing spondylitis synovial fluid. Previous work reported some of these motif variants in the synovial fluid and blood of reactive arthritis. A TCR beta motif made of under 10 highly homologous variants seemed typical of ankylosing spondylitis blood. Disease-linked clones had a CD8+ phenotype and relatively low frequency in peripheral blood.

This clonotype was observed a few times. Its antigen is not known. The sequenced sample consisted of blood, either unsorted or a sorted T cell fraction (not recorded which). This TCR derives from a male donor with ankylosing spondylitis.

CDR3 nucleotide sequence: TGCGCCAGCAGTCGCGCGGGACAGCTTTCCGAGCAGTACTTC. This encodes CASSRAGQLSEQYF. This chain joins TRBV5-1 and TRBJ2-7, with D tentatively TRBD1 (7 bases). Between the trimmed V and J ends, which lost 5 bases and 6 bases, there was a span of 18 bases. This CDR3 has 14 residues. Looked up from germline, CDR1 is SGHRS and CDR2 is YFSETQ. Looking up the rest from reference TRBV5-1 and TRBJ2-7 gives the full variable domain: KAGVTQTPRYLIKTRGQQVTLSCSPISGHRSVSWYQQTPGQGLQFLFEYFSETQRNKGNFPGRFSGRQFSNSRSEMNVSTLELGDSALYLCASSRAGQLSEQYFGPGTRLTVT.